The 21 T cell receptor beta chains listed next were all sequenced from one sample in a study of T cells after yellow fever vaccination. TCRdb processed the 5' RACE reads anew with MiXCR; each CDR3 protein has one entry. The sample has some 350,000 distinct CDR3 sequences; about 4% are singletons. Sequenced material: PBMCs, taken 5 days after the yellow fever booster vaccination. These receptors originate from a man aged 18 to 30 who received the YFV17D yellow fever vaccine.

This clonotype was counted ten times or more. The rearrangement links TRBV5-1 to TRBJ2-1, with D perhaps assigned TRBD1 or TRBD2 (6 bases each). V lost 4 bases and J lost 9, with 14 bases in between. From germline, CDR1 is SGHRS and CDR2 YFSETQ. The CDR3 length is 13 residues. The CDR3 loop is CASSVGGSGEQFF. The DNA of the CDR3 is TGCGCCAGCAGCGTGGGGGGCAGCGGTGAGCAGTTCTTC.

This clonotype has a handful of counts. This chain connects TRBV24-1 to TRBJ1-2; TRBD1 agrees at 9 bases. Germline V gene sequence: CDR1 KGHDR, CDR2 SFDVKD. V dropped 10 bases and J dropped 6; count of bases not matched to a gene: 5. This CDR3 is 12 amino acids long. The chain's CDR3 is CATGTGSHGYTF. The CDR3 DNA reads TGTGCCACGGGGACAGGGAGCCATGGCTACACCTTC.

This clonotype was detected only a few times. The genes are TRBV12-3 or TRBV12-4 and TRBJ1-4, with no clear D. With 3 bases removed from V and 8 bases from J, the gap between germline ends came to 4 bases. The length of the CDR3 is 11 residues. CDR3 bases: TGTGCCAGCAGTTTGAGGGAAAAACTGTTTTTT. Encoded protein: CASSLREKLFF.

The J gene is TRBJ2-6, the V gene TRBV5-1, with TRBD1 matching 8 bases. Germline CDR1 and CDR2: SGHRS and YFSETQ. CDR3 length equals 18 residues. V gave up 0 bases and J gave up 3 bases; unmatched junction bases: 8. The CDR3 reads CASSLERAGGGGANVLTF. The CDR3 DNA is TGCGCCAGCAGCTTGGAAAGAGCAGGGGGCGGTGGGGCCAACGTCCTGACTTTC.

The chain carries TRBV6-6 and TRBJ2-7; D possibly uses TRBD1 or TRBD2 (6 bases each). The CDR3 runs 12 residues. Per germline, CDR1 MNHNY and CDR2 SVGAGI (reference sequence). Trimming took 2 bases from V and 6 from J, leaving 8 bases between them. The CDR3 is CASSYGGPEQYV. CDR3 nucleotide sequence: TGTGCCAGCAGTTACGGGGGGCCCGAGCAGTACGTC.

V gene TRBV9 combines with J gene TRBJ1-2; 7 bases align to TRBD1. Germline trimming cut 3 bases from V and 4 bases from J; bases unmatched to any gene: 6. CDR1 and CDR2 from the germline V gene are SGDLS and YYNGEE. This CDR3 is built from 14 residues. The CDR3 spells CASSADRAFYGYTF. The CDR3 region has the DNA TGTGCCAGCAGCGCCGACAGGGCGTTCTATGGCTACACCTTC. The full variable domain, completed using reference TRBV9 and TRBJ1-2, is DSGVTQTPKHLITATGQRVTLRCSPRSGDLSVYWYQQSLDQGLQFLIQYYNGEERAKGNILERFSAQQFPDLHSELNLSSLELGDSALYFCASSADRAFYGYTFGSGTRLTVV.

This clonotype has more than one count but fewer than ten. The rearrangement uses TRBV4-1 and TRBJ1-4, with D perhaps matching TRBD1 (5 bases). Germline loops: CDR1 MGHRA, CDR2 YSYEKL. This CDR3 contains 16 residues. V was pared by 3 bases and J by 7 bases, with 18 bases between. The CDR3 nucleotides are TGCGCCAGCAGCCAGGGATCCGGGGGGGAGGGTGAAAAACTGTTTTTT. Encoded protein: CASSQGSGGEGEKLFF.

This clonotype was detected only a few times. J is TRBJ1-6 and V is TRBV4-1, with D possibly being TRBD1 (5 bases). V was clipped by 1 base and J by 7 bases, with 11 bases between them. The CDR3 runs to 15 residues. The V gene's germline CDR1 is MGHRA and CDR2 YSYEKL. The CDR3 bases are TGCGCCAGCAGCCAAGGGCCGGGGCCGAATTCACCCCTCCACTTT. This gives the protein CASSQGPGPNSPLHF.

This sequence joins TRBV7-3 and TRBJ2-1, with 9 bases lining up with TRBD1. Per the germline V gene, CDR1 is SGHTA and CDR2 is FQGTGA. The CDR3 length is 18 residues. V trimming: 2 bases; J trimming: 0 bases; junction bases outside the gene matches: 8. CDR3 nucleotide sequence: TGTGCCAGCAGCTTAGTGGGACAGGGTGTTCTCTCCTACAATGAGCAGTTCTTC. Amino acid sequence: CASSLVGQGVLSYNEQFF.

The V gene is TRBV4-3, the J gene TRBJ2-3; D unresolved. CDR3 length: 15 residues. V was pared by 1 base and J by 0 bases, with 8 bases between. Germline lookup yields CDR1 LGHNA and CDR2 YSLEER. The CDR3 DNA is TGCGCCAGCAGCCAAGTCCTGGGAAGCACAGATACGCAGTATTTT. Residues: CASSQVLGSTDTQYF.

This clonotype was seen ten or more times. The rearrangement uses TRBV7-9 and TRBJ2-7, with a possible D match to TRBD2 (6 bases). The CDR3 spans 15 residues. Germline values: CDR1 SEHNR, CDR2 FQNEAQ (reference sequence). V was trimmed by 3 bases and J by 2 bases, leaving 14 bases between them. CDR3 nucleotide sequence: TGTGCCAGCAGCTTGATCGGGGGTCCCACCTACGAGCAGTACTTC. It translates to CASSLIGGPTYEQYF.

This clonotype came up a few times. V is TRBV12-3 or TRBV12-4 and J is TRBJ1-4; D gene unclear. Trimming shortened V by 6 bases and J by 0 bases, and 17 bases separated the two germline ends. The CDR3 runs to 17 residues. The CDR3 protein is CASSQFPPAATNEKLFF. The CDR3 DNA reads as TGTGCCAGCAGCCAGTTTCCCCCTGCTGCAACTAATGAAAAACTGTTTTTT.

At least ten counts were recorded for this clonotype. The V gene is TRBV9, the J gene TRBJ2-5; 8 positions agree with TRBD1. The CDR3 runs to 17 residues. The junction had 15 bases not matched to a gene; V was cut back by 3 bases and J by 5 bases. CDR1 and CDR2 from the germline V gene are SGDLS and YYNGEE. The CDR3 here is CASSERLGRGPIETQYF. CDR3 DNA: TGTGCCAGCAGCGAGCGCCTGGGCAGGGGGCCTATCGAGACCCAGTACTTC.

This clonotype was recorded a few times. The chain employs TRBV5-1 and TRBJ1-2, with a weak D call TRBD1 (5 bases). The CDR3 has 15 residues. The germline V and J ends were trimmed by 1 base and 3 bases, with 13 bases remaining between them. Germline V gene data show CDR1 as SGHRS and CDR2 as YFSETQ. The CDR3 DNA follows: TGCGCCAGCAGCTTGTATTTGATGGGGGACTATGGCTACACCTTC. Translating gives CASSLYLMGDYGYTF.

This clonotype turned up a few times. The chain joins TRBV4-2 to TRBJ2-1; D is uncertain. Trimming left V 2 bases short and J 8 bases short, with 13 bases between. CDR3 length equals 14 residues. Per the germline V gene, CDR1 is LGHNA and CDR2 is YNFKEQ. The CDR3 loop is CASSQSVPSYEQFF. CDR3 coding DNA: TGTGCCAGCAGCCAAAGTGTACCGTCCTATGAGCAGTTCTTC.

Only a few counts were recorded for this clonotype. J is TRBJ2-7 and V is TRBV28; the D gene could be TRBD1 or TRBD2 (5 bases each). V dropped 6 bases and J dropped 1 base, with 10 bases sitting between them. This CDR3 comprises 13 residues. Germline V lookup: CDR1 MDHEN, CDR2 SYDVKM. In DNA form, the CDR3 reads TGTGCCAGCAGGGGGGAACGATCCTACGAGCAGTACGTC. It yields the protein CASRGERSYEQYV.

The sample holds a few counts of this clonotype. This chain joins TRBV7-9 and TRBJ2-5, with 9 nucleotides matching TRBD1. CDR3 length equals 17 residues. V was clipped by 5 bases and J by 0 bases; unmatched bases: 10. Germline CDR1 SEHNR, CDR2 FQNEAQ (reference sequence). The DNA for the CDR3 is TGTGCCAGCAGCCCCCGGGGCCGGGACAGGGACCAAGAGACCCAGTACTTC. This encodes CASSPRGRDRDQETQYF.

This clonotype was picked up many times. This chain's CDR3 is CASSLWGKTKGGSSSYEQYV. The CDR3 DNA reads as TGTGCCAGCAGTTTATGGGGCAAGACGAAGGGGGGCTCCTCGTCCTACGAGCAGTACGTC. The gene calls are TRBV28 and TRBJ2-7; perhaps D is TRBD1 or TRBD2 (6 bases each). The CDR3 spans 20 residues. Germline values: CDR1 MDHEN, CDR2 SYDVKM. V gave up 0 bases and J gave up 1 base, with 25 bases separating them.

This clonotype was seen many times. The V and J genes are TRBV5-1 and TRBJ1-2, with D unclear. Germline CDR1 reads SGHRS; CDR2 reads YFSETQ. The CDR3 consists of 13 residues. V was pared by 0 bases and J by 2 bases, with 5 bases between. The CDR3 spells CASSLVTNYGYTF. DNA for the CDR3: TGCGCCAGCAGCTTGGTGACCAACTATGGCTACACCTTC.

This clonotype was observed at least ten times. This chain joins TRBV6-5 and TRBJ2-7; D possibly corresponds to TRBD2 (5 bases). V was pared by 2 bases and J by 2 bases, with 10 bases between. Germline assignment: CDR1 MNHEY and CDR2 SVGAGI. This CDR3 has 14 amino acids. The CDR3 DNA sequence: TGTGCCAGCAGTTACGAACGGGGTACCTACGAGCAGTACTTC. Amino acids: CASSYERGTYEQYF.

V usage is TRBV20-1 and J usage is TRBJ2-7; D is uncertain. CDR1 is DFQATT, CDR2 SNEGSKA, per germline (reference sequence). The CDR3 length is 13 residues. Trimming stripped 3 bases from V and 2 bases from J, with 11 bases between. CDR3 protein: CSASFPLAYEQYF. Written as DNA, the CDR3 is TGCAGTGCTAGTTTCCCGCTGGCCTACGAGCAGTACTTC.